This T cell receptor (beta chain) was captured in a study of T cell changes during pregnancy in multiple sclerosis. TCRdb's copy holds only in-frame clones and misses some; the assay was immunoSEQ multiplex PCR. Among under 55,000 clones listed, roughly 95% were seen once. There are 15 residues in the CDR3. CDR1 is SGHDN and CDR2 is FVKESK in the germline V gene. Deletions cut 2 bases from V and 9 bases from J, with 14 bases between. The starting material was CD4+ T cells from peripheral blood mononuclear cells, obtained in the third trimester of pregnancy. The genes are TRBV14 and TRBJ1-6; D is unresolved. The source is a female donor with multiple sclerosis, enrolled in a pregnancy study. CDR3 loop: CASSQRTGGGSPLHF. DNA for the CDR3: TGTGCCAGCAGCCAAAGGACGGGCGGAGGTTCACCCCTCCACTTT.